Below, one T cell receptor (beta chain) is given with its context. Its target is not known. The whole isolated RNA underwent reverse transcription, so sequencing captured expressed TCRB transcripts. TCRdb's table, derived via immunoSEQ multiplex PCR, lists solely in-frame clones and lacks some. The data show over 150,000 clones, 7% to 9% seen once. The data are from a study of beta chain features in type 1 diabetes. Study-wide results and caveats: Shorter TCRB CDR3s, moderately but significantly so, marked every one of the four CD4+ subsets in Type 1 diabetes patients.

The TCR originated in a man aged 18 to 29 with type 1 diabetes. Sequencing was carried out using central memory CD4+ T cells from blood.

The CDR3 is CASSPPITTQQETQYF. The CDR3 DNA is TGCGCCAGCAGCCCCCCCATTACTACACAACAAGAGACCCAGTACTTC. The chain couples TRBV5-1 to TRBJ2-5; no clear D. V lost 4 bases, J lost 2 bases, and 18 bases lay in between. Germline V lookup: CDR1 SGHRS, CDR2 YFSETQ. This CDR3 spans 16 amino acids.